This TCR beta chain comes out of a study of cytomegalovirus exposure and HLA in healthy donors. Details on this clone: The antigen remains unidentified.

Sequencing used immunoSEQ multiplex PCR; TCRdb keeps in-frame clones, though not all of them. Of over 250,000 clones in the sample, 65% to 90% were seen once. Overall study results and limits: The tendency of first-cohort TCR clusters to co-occur in the roughly 130 validation repertoires emerged from a later analysis.

CDR1 and CDR2 from the germline V gene are MRHNA and SNTAGT. Trimming cost V 6 bases and J 2 bases; bases outside gene matches: 4. This CDR3 has 14 amino acids. The sequence was collected from a woman younger than 30 in good health and CMV-seronegative. The sample consisted of PBMCs. The chain joins TRBV6-4 to TRBJ2-7; TRBD2 agrees at 10 bases. The CDR3 region has the DNA TGTGCCAGCAGGAGCGGGGGGGGCGCCTACGAGCAGTACTTC. Translated, it gives CASRSGGGAYEQYF.